This is a list of T cell receptor beta chains from one sample in a study of lymphopenia after photon versus proton radiotherapy. Assay used: immunoSEQ multiplex PCR; TCRdb lists only in-frame clones, some missing. The data show around 63,000 clones, with about 87% seen just once and 9.5% to 14% held by the top ten. The sample was peripheral blood, taken from a patient treated with proton-based radiotherapy. These receptors all stem from a man aged 80 or over with esophageal cancer. Each CDR3 is given with its conserved first and last residue. A D gene is named only where the DNA matches it firmly. Some rows mark clone size as missing; the rest say once, few, many or name a class of expanded clone.

cdr3_length | j_call | d_call | v_call | clone_size | cdr3_aa | cdr3_nt
17 | TRBJ1-2 | NA | TRBV7-8 | NA | CASSSNRDTSDYYGYTF | TGTGCCAGCAGCTCGAACCGGGACACAAGTGACTACTATGGCTACACCTTC
15 | TRBJ2-5 | TRBD1 | TRBV18 | NA | CASSPGQGMGETQYF | TGTGCCAGCTCACCGGGACAGGGAATGGGAGAGACCCAGTACTTC
14 | TRBJ1-5 | NA | TRBV19 | NA | CASSIGTGRTPQHF | TGTGCCAGTAGTATAGGTACAGGGCGAACACCCCAGCATTTT
13 | TRBJ1-1 | NA | TRBV2 | few | CASSDQGMTEAFF | TGTGCCAGCAGTGATCAGGGGATGACTGAAGCTTTCTTT
14 | TRBJ1-5 | NA | TRBV18 | NA | CASSPSGSDQPQHF | TGTGCCAGCTCACCCTCGGGATCCGATCAGCCCCAGCATTTT
15 | TRBJ2-2 | NA | TRBV9 | NA | CASSVSGANTGELFF | TGTGCCAGCAGCGTAAGCGGAGCGAACACCGGGGAGCTGTTTTTT
14 | TRBJ1-2 | NA | TRBV29-1 | NA | CSVYLNRGDNGYTF | TGCAGCGTCTACCTCAATCGGGGAGACAATGGCTACACCTTC
18 | TRBJ2-7 | TRBD2 | TRBV13 | few | CASSRGGLAGFSSYEQYF | TGTGCCAGCAGCCGAGGGGGGCTAGCGGGGTTCAGCTCCTACGAGCAGTACTTC
16 | TRBJ2-1 | TRBD2 | TRBV5-4 | NA | CASSFAGGRSYNEQFF | TGTGCCAGCAGCTTTGCCGGGGGGAGGTCCTACAATGAGCAGTTCTTC
14 | TRBJ1-1 | NA | TRBV5-6 | NA | CASSPTGADTEAFF | TGTGCCAGCAGCCCAACAGGTGCTGACACTGAAGCTTTCTTT
17 | TRBJ2-7 | TRBD1 | TRBV18 | once | CASSPSQGQDPLDEQYF | TGTGCCAGCTCACCTTCTCAAGGACAGGACCCTCTGGACGAGCAGTACTTC
19 | TRBJ1-1 | NA | TRBV21-1 | NA | CASSKSVLGTGENHTEAFF | TGTGCCAGCAGCAAATCGGTTTTGGGGACAGGGGAGAATCACACTGAAGCTTTCTTT
16 | TRBJ1-3 | TRBD1 | TRBV18 | NA | CASSPATGLPGNTIYF | TGTGCCAGCTCACCTGCGACAGGGCTCCCTGGAAACACCATATATTTT
16 | TRBJ2-7 | TRBD2 | TRBV5-4 | NA | CASSLPRARGAPEQYF | TGTGCCAGCAGCTTGCCCCGGGCGCGGGGGGCCCCCGAGCAGTACTTC
14 | TRBJ2-1 | TRBD1 | TRBV6-6 | NA | CASSWDRLLNEQFF | TGTGCCAGCAGTTGGGACAGGCTCCTCAATGAGCAGTTCTTC
15 | TRBJ2-2 | NA | TRBV5-1 | NA | CASSLGGANTGELFF | TGCGCCAGCAGCTTAGGAGGGGCGAACACCGGGGAGCTGTTTTTT
16 | TRBJ2-1 | TRBD1 | TRBV4-2 | NA | CASSQADRAVMDEQFF | TGTGCCAGCAGCCAAGCCGACAGGGCGGTCATGGATGAGCAGTTCTTC
15 | TRBJ2-7 | NA | TRBV6-6 | NA | CASSMGAPGIYEQYF | TGTGCCAGCAGCATGGGGGCCCCGGGGATCTACGAGCAGTACTTC
15 | TRBJ2-2 | NA | TRBV5-1 | NA | CASSFMTGNTGELFF | TGCGCCAGCAGCTTTATGACAGGGAACACCGGGGAGCTGTTTTTT
16 | TRBJ1-1 | TRBD1 | TRBV11-2 | NA | CASSITLGQANTEAFF | TGTGCCAGCAGCATAACACTCGGACAGGCGAACACTGAAGCTTTCTTT
13 | TRBJ1-1 | NA | TRBV7-2 | NA | CASSLEYGLEAFF | TGTGCCAGCAGCTTAGAGTACGGGCTTGAAGCTTTCTTT
16 | TRBJ2-3 | TRBD2 | TRBV6-6 | NA | CASRRLAGGWADTQYF | TGTGCCAGCAGACGACTAGCGGGAGGTTGGGCAGATACGCAGTATTTT
15 | TRBJ1-3 | NA | TRBV7-2 | NA | CASSLDRDSGNTIYF | TGTGCCAGCAGCTTAGACCGGGACTCTGGAAACACCATATATTTT
13 | TRBJ2-3 | TRBD2 | TRBV19 | NA | CASSWGGRTQWYF | TGTGCCAGTAGTTGGGGAGGGCGAACGCAGTGGTATTTT
12 | TRBJ1-1 | NA | TRBV25-1 | NA | CASRGMNTEAFF | TGTGCCAGCAGGGGGATGAACACTGAAGCTTTCTTT
15 | TRBJ2-7 | TRBD2 | TRBV5-6 | NA | CASSSRLAGANEQYF | TGTGCCAGCAGCTCCCGACTAGCGGGAGCCAACGAGCAGTACTTC
16 | TRBJ2-2 | TRBD2 | TRBV7-2 | NA | CASSRGLAGVAGELFF | TGTGCCAGCAGCCGAGGACTAGCGGGTGTAGCCGGGGAGCTGTTTTTT
15 | TRBJ2-7 | TRBD1 | TRBV27 | NA | CASSLAGTGGAEQYF | TGTGCCAGCAGTTTGGCCGGGACAGGGGGTGCCGAGCAGTACTTC
15 | TRBJ2-7 | TRBD2 | TRBV14 | NA | CASSRGTSGSYEQYF | TGTGCCAGCAGCCGCGGGACTAGCGGTTCTTACGAGCAGTACTTC
15 | TRBJ1-4 | TRBD1 | TRBV4-3 | NA | CASSQGTGFVEKLFF | TGCGCCAGCAGCCAAGGGACAGGGTTCGTTGAAAAACTGTTTTTT
16 | TRBJ1-2 | NA | TRBV15 | NA | CATSRATGQRLYGYTF | TGTGCCACCAGCAGAGCAACCGGACAGCGCCTATACGGCTACACCTTC
13 | TRBJ2-5 | NA | TRBV11-2 | NA | CASSPPFRGTQYF | TGTGCCAGCAGCCCACCATTTAGGGGGACCCAGTACTTC
17 | TRBJ1-1 | NA | TRBV11-2 | NA | CASSRRVTDIMNTEAFF | TGTGCCAGCAGCCGGAGGGTGACAGACATTATGAACACTGAAGCTTTCTTT
14 | TRBJ1-1 | NA | TRBV19 | NA | CASSIEGLATEAFF | TGTGCCAGTAGTATAGAGGGGCTAGCCACTGAAGCTTTCTTT
15 | TRBJ1-1 | NA | TRBV4-3 | NA | CASSQVFGVNTEAFF | TGCGCCAGCAGCCAAGTGTTCGGTGTGAACACTGAAGCTTTCTTT
17 | TRBJ1-6 | TRBD1 | TRBV10-3 | NA | CAISESRAGGYNSPLHF | TGTGCCATCAGTGAGTCGAGAGCAGGGGGCTATAATTCACCCCTCCACTTT
15 | TRBJ1-6 | NA | TRBV25-1 | NA | CASSGNREVDSPLHF | TGTGCCAGCAGTGGTAACCGGGAAGTCGATTCACCCCTCCACTTT
15 | TRBJ1-2 | NA | TRBV5-6 | NA | CASTTPGQGAYGYTF | TGTGCCAGCACAACCCCGGGCCAAGGGGCCTATGGCTACACCTTC
16 | TRBJ2-3 | NA | TRBV19 | few | CASTMFGGASTDTQYF | TGTGCCAGTACCATGTTTGGCGGGGCAAGCACAGATACGCAGTATTTT
16 | TRBJ2-7 | TRBD1 | TRBV23-1 | NA | CASDHYPDRGLSEQYF | TGCGCCAGCGATCACTACCCGGACAGGGGGTTGTCCGAGCAGTACTTC
16 | TRBJ2-4 | TRBD1 | TRBV4-1 | NA | CASSQDQSRGQNIQYF | TGCGCCAGCAGCCAAGATCAGAGCAGGGGGCAAAACATTCAGTACTTC
14 | TRBJ1-1 | NA | TRBV7-2 | NA | CASSPRWGWTEAFF | TGTGCCAGCAGCCCGAGATGGGGGTGGACTGAAGCTTTCTTT
13 | TRBJ1-2 | NA | TRBV4-3 | few | CASSQVEGHRYTF | TGCGCCAGCAGCCAAGTAGAGGGACACCGCTACACCTTC
14 | TRBJ2-5 | NA | TRBV11-3 | NA | CASSLRGVKETQYF | TGTGCCAGCAGCTTACGCGGAGTTAAAGAGACCCAGTACTTC
15 | TRBJ2-7 | TRBD1 | TRBV10-1 | NA | CASAEDRLSSYEQYF | TGCGCCAGCGCCGAGGACAGGCTGAGCTCCTACGAGCAGTACTTC
13 | TRBJ2-7 | TRBD1 | TRBV14 | NA | CASSRTGGSEQYF | TGTGCCAGCAGCCGAACAGGGGGCAGCGAGCAGTACTTC
15 | TRBJ2-1 | NA | TRBV6-6 | once | CASSYSTGSYNEQFF | TGTGCCAGCAGTTACTCGACCGGCTCCTACAATGAGCAGTTCTTC
15 | TRBJ1-2 | NA | TRBV30 | NA | CAWSLSSRGTYGYTF | TGTGCCTGGAGCTTGAGCTCCCGGGGGACGTATGGCTACACCTTC
14 | TRBJ2-1 | TRBD2 | TRBV6-1 | NA | CASSAYLAGNEQFF | TGTGCCAGCAGTGCCTATCTAGCGGGGAATGAGCAGTTCTTC
14 | TRBJ1-2 | NA | TRBV6-6 | NA | CASSSDSRYYGYTF | TGTGCCAGCAGTTCCGACAGCAGATACTATGGCTACACCTTC
15 | TRBJ2-2 | TRBD2 | TRBV7-8 | once | CASSIGRGDTGELFF | TGTGCCAGCAGTATAGGGCGGGGGGACACCGGGGAGCTGTTTTTT
14 | TRBJ2-7 | NA | TRBV7-2 | NA | CASSQQGFDYEQYF | TGTGCCAGCAGCCAACAGGGTTTTGACTACGAGCAGTACTTC
13 | TRBJ2-1 | NA | TRBV7-9 | NA | CASSPRWGNEQFF | TGTGCCAGCAGTCCCCGATGGGGCAATGAGCAGTTCTTC
15 | TRBJ1-4 | NA | TRBV5-1 | NA | CASSLRWTDNEKLFF | TGCGCCAGCAGCTTGAGGTGGACAGATAATGAAAAACTGTTTTTT
13 | TRBJ2-2 | NA | TRBV9 | NA | CASSVVQEGELFF | TGTGCCAGCAGCGTAGTTCAGGAGGGGGAGCTGTTTTTT
11 | TRBJ2-7 | NA | TRBV20-1 | NA | CSARSGYEQYF | TGCAGTGCTAGAAGTGGATACGAGCAGTACTTC
14 | TRBJ2-7 | TRBD1 | TRBV19 | NA | CASSVQGQFYEQYF | TGTGCCAGTAGTGTCCAGGGACAGTTCTACGAGCAGTACTTC
15 | TRBJ2-7 | TRBD2 | TRBV15 | medium-sized | CATSRAFASGSEQYF | TGTGCCACCAGCAGAGCTTTTGCTAGCGGGAGTGAGCAGTACTTC
13 | TRBJ2-7 | TRBD1 | TRBV7-2 | NA | CASSLTGGREQYF | TGTGCCAGCAGCCTGACAGGGGGCCGAGAGCAGTACTTC